Included here is one T cell receptor (beta chain) sequence, with context. What it binds is unknown. Primers for the PCR totalled 60 Vbeta and 13 Jbeta. Sequencing was performed with immunoSEQ multiplex PCR; in TCRdb, only in-frame clones are kept and a portion is missing. The data contain fewer than 200,000 clones, 75% to 80% of them singletons. This record belongs to a study of cytomegalovirus exposure and HLA in healthy donors. General observations from the study: In vitro confirmation showed three CMV-associated chains to be CMV antigen specific. Cytomegalovirus-associated status was assigned to about 180 TCR beta chains.

The receptor comes from a middle-aged woman in good health and CMV-seropositive. The specimen was PBMCs.

This chain's CDR3 is CASSQPLTAYNEQFF. Written as DNA, the CDR3 is TGCGCCAGCAGCCAACCCTTGACAGCCTACAATGAGCAGTTCTTC. The rearrangement links TRBV4-1 to TRBJ2-1, with D possibly being TRBD1 (5 bases). This CDR3 is 15 amino acids long. Germline values: CDR1 MGHRA, CDR2 YSYEKL. Deletions cut 2 bases from V and 2 bases from J, with 10 bases between.